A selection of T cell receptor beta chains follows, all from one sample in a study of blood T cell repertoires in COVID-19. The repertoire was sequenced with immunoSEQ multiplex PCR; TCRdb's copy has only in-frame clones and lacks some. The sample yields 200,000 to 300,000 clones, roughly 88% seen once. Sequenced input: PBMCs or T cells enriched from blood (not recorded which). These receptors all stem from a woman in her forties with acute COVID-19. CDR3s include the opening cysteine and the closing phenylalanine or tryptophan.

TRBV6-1,CASSAKDRGSAGGYTF
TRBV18,CASSAGQDHYGYTF
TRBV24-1,CATSAQRGSYNEQFF
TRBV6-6,CASRNSGGWADTQYF
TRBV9,CASSGARRDREQRELFF
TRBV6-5,CARPRRDRPNQPQHF
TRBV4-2,CASSQGLGGNSPLHF
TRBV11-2,CASSSQGAMGAFF
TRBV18,CASSPLEGAGGYTF
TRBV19,CASSQDRGPLEKLFF
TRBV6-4,CASSVGTGYEAFF
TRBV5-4,CASSLPSGAYNEQFF
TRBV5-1,CASSPARTGGGGELFF
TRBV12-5,CASGFTGAGANVLTF
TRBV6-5,CASTNSGLNTGELFF
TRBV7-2,CASSLVSGGSTYEQYF
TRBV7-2,CASSLVGQGRTFIVGYTF
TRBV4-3,CASSHEGAASKNIQYF
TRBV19,CATLRAGIDGYGYTF
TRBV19,CASSPWTGSGYEQYF
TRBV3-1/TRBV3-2,CASSEVAGASEAFF
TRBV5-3,CARSIVKSPETGIATNEKLFF
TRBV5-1,CASSGVGGRADTQYF
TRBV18,CASSGQQYSNQPQHF
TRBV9,CASSASGGWKTQYF
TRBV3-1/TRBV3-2,CASSRADSGNTIYF
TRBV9,CASSVETGGYEQYF